These T cell receptor beta chains were read from a single sample in a study of CD8 T cells in ankylosing spondylitis. One entry per CDR3 protein results from TCRdb running MiXCR on the 5' RACE reads. Of approximately 140,000 distinct CDR3 sequences listed, roughly 15% are singletons. Sequences were obtained from blood, either unsorted or a sorted T cell fraction (not recorded which). The source is a male donor with ankylosing spondylitis. The CDR3 runs from the conserved cysteine through the conserved F or W. The order of the fields is V gene, J gene, D gene, clone size, CDR3 protein, CDR3 DNA. The D gene is left open where the match is weak. Clone size, where shown, is once, few, many, or a class for clones that have expanded.

TRBV12-3/TRBV12-4	TRBJ1-1	-	-	CASSFQGKAFF	TGTGCCAGCAGTTTTCAGGGAAAAGCTTTCTTT
TRBV30	TRBJ2-2	-	-	CAASGAGNTGELFF	TGTGCCGCGTCGGGGGCCGGGAACACCGGGGAGCTGTTTTTT
TRBV4-3	TRBJ2-5	TRBD2	-	CASSQGSLAGGRTQYF	TGCGCCAGCAGCCAAGGGTCACTAGCGGGCGGGCGGACCCAGTACTTC
TRBV6-1	TRBJ2-3	-	few	CASRNRLDDTQYF	TGTGCCAGCCGAAACAGGCTAGACGATACGCAGTATTTT
TRBV7-9	TRBJ2-3	-	many	CASSSPGSYDTQYF	TGTGCCAGCAGCTCCCCGGGTTCTTATGATACGCAGTATTTT
TRBV9	TRBJ2-1	TRBD2	-	CASSAGGSGRDEQFF	TGTGCCAGCAGCGCCGGAGGTAGCGGGAGAGATGAGCAGTTCTTC
TRBV29-1	TRBJ1-2	-	-	CSAREENYGYTF	TGCAGCGCGCGGGAGGAGAACTATGGCTACACCTTC
TRBV27	TRBJ2-1	-	-	CASSRLTGSYNEQFF	TGTGCCAGCAGTCGACTGACCGGGTCCTACAATGAGCAGTTCTTC
TRBV20-1	TRBJ2-2	TRBD2	-	CSARDVTAGGLTGELFF	TGCAGTGCTAGAGATGTTACGGCGGGAGGACTCACCGGGGAGCTGTTTTTT
TRBV24-1	TRBJ2-1	-	few	CATSDGGWSSYNEQFF	TGTGCCACCAGTGATGGCGGATGGAGCTCCTACAATGAGCAGTTCTTC
TRBV7-6	TRBJ1-6	-	-	CASSQNRGQGRFRSPLHF	TGTGCCAGCAGCCAGAACCGGGGGCAGGGGCGTTTTCGATCACCCCTCCACTTT
TRBV20-1	TRBJ1-3	TRBD1	-	CSARSSLDRSSGNTIYF	TGCAGTGCTAGGTCTTCCTTGGACAGGTCCTCTGGAAACACCATATATTTT
TRBV6-1	TRBJ1-5	-	many	CASSPYSNQPQHF	TGTGCCAGCAGTCCCTATAGCAATCAGCCCCAGCATTTT